This section outlines one T cell receptor beta chain sequence together with its context. This clonotype was counted only a few times. No antigen is known for it. Nothing much larger sits one base from this clone, and base qualities are not available. This record belongs to a study of response to subunit inactivated influenza vaccine listed by TCRdb under 2018. The study in broad terms: The study used deep quantitative T cell receptor repertoire profiling to track responses to a trivalent subunit inactivated influenza vaccine.

General conclusions and limits of the study: It was suggested by the authors that each seasonal influenza vaccination may recruit only a limited number of new T cells.

Measured from the cysteine to the phenylalanine, the CDR3 is 13 residues long. Only the CDR3 DNA stays, 39 bases, in frame from base 1. Trimming removed 3 bases from V and 6 bases from J, leaving 10 bases between the germline ends. The germline V gene gives CDR1 as SGHRS and CDR2 as YFSETQ. The library was built by means of RT-PCR. The listed sequencing device is Illumina HiSeq 2500. TCRdb reran the public reads through fastp at Q25 and MiXCR, keeping productive beta chains. One record per CDR3 amino acid sequence lists the most common genes and DNA. In this sample the table shows 650,000 to 800,000 distinct CDR3 sequences, around 13% of which occur a single time. 5.5% to 8% of the sample goes to the ten largest clones.

The chain is encoded by TRBV5-1 joined to TRBJ2-1; TRBD2 is possibly the D segment (6 matching bases). The sample in question was PBMCs from blood, obtained around two weeks before vaccination. The TCR comes from a man in his fifties or sixties who received an inactivated influenza vaccine. Donor details come from another sample of the same person, matched by shared clones. The sequenced DNA is TGCGCCAGCAGCTCCCGGGACTTCAATGAGCAGTTCTTC. This gives the protein CASSSRDFNEQFF.